This is a list of T cell receptor beta chains from one sample in a study of blood T cell repertoires in COVID-19. Sequenced by immunoSEQ multiplex PCR; TCRdb stores in-frame clones only, minus some. This table has roughly 100,000 clones, around 90% appearing once. Source material: peripheral blood. The receptors shown here come from a man over 45 in a cohort sampled during active COVID-19. CDR3s include the opening cysteine and the closing phenylalanine or tryptophan. A D gene is named only where the DNA matches it firmly. Clone size is shown for a subset of rows, as once, few, many or a class of expanded clone.

j_call d_call clone_size v_call cdr3_aa cdr3_nt
TRBJ2-3 TRBD2 once TRBV5-4 CVSSSETGLSTDTQYF TGTGTCAGCAGCTCGGAAACGGGACTAAGCACAGATACGCAGTATTTT
TRBJ2-1 NA once TRBV6-5 CASIGGASFGEQFF TGTGCCAGCATTGGGGGGGCCTCGTTTGGTGAGCAGTTCTTC
TRBJ1-5 TRBD1 few TRBV7-2 CASSSRTGSQPQHF TGTGCCAGCAGCTCTCGGACAGGGTCTCAGCCCCAGCATTTT
TRBJ2-2 NA NA TRBV5-4 CASSPGGYGELFF TGTGCCAGCAGCCCTGGGGGGTACGGGGAGCTGTTTTTT
TRBJ2-5 NA NA TRBV7-2 CASSRSMSETQYF TGTGCCAGCAGCCGTAGTATGTCAGAGACCCAGTACTTC
TRBJ1-1 NA NA TRBV7-9 CASSSGDRAFF TGTGCCAGCAGTTCGGGGGATAGGGCTTTCTTT
TRBJ2-5 NA NA TRBV2 CASRGNRQETQYF TGTGCCAGCAGGGGTAACAGACAAGAGACCCAGTACTTC
TRBJ1-6 NA NA TRBV19 CASSVFQGSSYNSPLHF TGTGCCAGTAGTGTTTTTCAGGGGAGCTCCTATAATTCACCCCTCCACTTT
TRBJ2-7 NA NA TRBV5-1 CASSLNRAYEQYF TGCGCCAGCAGCTTAAACAGGGCCTACGAGCAGTACTTC
TRBJ2-2 TRBD1 NA TRBV18 CAGGTGATGELFF TGTGCCGGCGGAACAGGGGCCACCGGGGAGCTGTTTTTT
TRBJ1-2 TRBD1 NA TRBV20-1 CSASTGGAYGYTF TGCAGTGCCAGTACAGGGGGGGCATATGGCTACACCTTC
TRBJ2-5 TRBD2 once TRBV7-2 CASSLGLAGGQGTQYF TGTGCCAGCAGCTTAGGACTAGCGGGGGGGCAGGGGACCCAGTACTTC
TRBJ2-3 NA NA TRBV6-7 CASSYEAMTQYF TGTGCCAGCAGTTACGAAGCGATGACGCAGTATTTT
TRBJ2-7 TRBD2 NA TRBV5-1 CASSTSGGYEQYF TGCGCCAGCAGTACTAGCGGGGGCTACGAGCAGTACTTC
TRBJ2-1 TRBD1 NA TRBV18 CASSPTGQGDSYNEQFF TGTGCCAGCTCACCGACCGGACAGGGGGACTCCTACAATGAGCAGTTCTTC
TRBJ1-2 TRBD1 NA TRBV6-5 CASSNTYRGSSGYTF TGTGCCAGCAGCAACACTTACAGGGGTTCTTCGGGCTACACCTTC
TRBJ2-1 NA NA TRBV7-3 CASSSGGYNEQFF TGTGCCAGCAGCTCAGGGGGGTACAATGAGCAGTTCTTC
TRBJ2-6 NA NA TRBV9 CASSGGHSGANVLTF TGTGCCAGCAGTGGAGGGCATTCTGGGGCCAACGTCCTGACTTTC
TRBJ2-2 NA NA TRBV18 CASSPARNTGELFF TGTGCCAGCTCACCGGCAAGGAACACCGGGGAGCTGTTTTTT
TRBJ1-1 NA few TRBV5-4 CASSPDSATNTEAFF TGTGCCAGCAGCCCGGACAGCGCCACGAACACTGAAGCTTTCTTT
TRBJ2-2 TRBD1 NA TRBV24-1 CATSERTGGSAGELFF TGTGCCACCAGTGAGCGGACAGGGGGCTCTGCCGGGGAGCTGTTTTTT
TRBJ2-7 TRBD2 NA TRBV24-1 CATSDSRAGAYEQYF TGTGCCACCAGTGACTCCCGGGCGGGGGCCTACGAGCAGTACTTC
TRBJ2-3 NA NA TRBV4-2 CASSQDPRGGKDTQYF TGTGCCAGCAGCCAAGATCCAAGGGGGGGGAAAGATACGCAGTATTTT
TRBJ1-5 TRBD1 NA TRBV7-2 CASSRGDRDHQPQHF TGTGCCAGCAGCCGGGGGGACAGGGACCATCAGCCCCAGCATTTT
TRBJ1-5 TRBD1 NA TRBV13 CASSLTGGLGQPQHF TGTGCCAGCAGCTTGACAGGGGGGTTGGGGCAGCCCCAGCATTTT
TRBJ1-6 NA NA TRBV19 CASSITGVGSPLHF TGTGCCAGTAGTATTACGGGGGTCGGGTCACCCCTCCACTTT
TRBJ2-3 NA NA TRBV7-8 CASSLGVGGRTDTQYF TGTGCCAGCAGCTTAGGTGTGGGGGGGCGCACAGATACGCAGTATTTT
TRBJ1-4 NA NA TRBV28 CASSSRRGEKLFF TGTGCCAGCAGTTCCCGACGGGGTGAAAAACTGTTTTTT
TRBJ2-1 TRBD2 NA TRBV6-2/TRBV6-3 CASSYQRGAYNEQFF TGTGCCAGCAGTTACCAGCGGGGGGCATACAATGAGCAGTTCTTC
TRBJ1-6 TRBD1 NA TRBV7-2 CASSTGTGNNSPLHF TGTGCCAGCAGCACAGGGACAGGGAATAATTCACCCCTCCACTTT
TRBJ2-7 NA NA TRBV6-5 CASKSVQNEQYF TGTGCCAGCAAATCGGTACAGAACGAGCAGTACTTC
TRBJ2-3 NA few TRBV11-1 CASSPPARPDTQYF TGTGCCAGCAGCCCCCCGGCTAGACCCGATACGCAGTATTTT
TRBJ2-5 TRBD1 NA TRBV7-2 CASSLPQGARETQYF TGTGCCAGCAGCCTGCCGCAGGGGGCTCGAGAGACCCAGTACTTC
TRBJ2-1 NA NA TRBV19 CASLQEYEQFF TGTGCCAGTTTACAGGAGTATGAGCAGTTCTTC
TRBJ2-7 TRBD1 few TRBV11-3 CASSRGQGGEQYF TGTGCCAGCAGCCGGGGACAGGGAGGCGAGCAGTACTTC
TRBJ2-3 NA NA TRBV4-1 CASSQVGLHTQYF TGCGCCAGCAGCCAAGTGGGGCTACATACGCAGTATTTT
TRBJ1-1 TRBD1 NA TRBV19 CASSRDRVNTEAFF TGTGCCAGTAGTAGGGACAGGGTGAACACTGAAGCTTTCTTT
TRBJ2-1 NA NA TRBV6-5 CATEAPGHYNEQFF TGTGCCACCGAGGCTCCTGGACACTACAATGAGCAGTTCTTC
TRBJ2-3 NA NA TRBV11-1 CASSLETRGGPDTQYF TGTGCCAGCAGCTTAGAAACACGTGGGGGCCCAGATACGCAGTATTTT
TRBJ2-2 TRBD2 NA TRBV4-2 CASSQVSSGGGAAGELFF TGTGCCAGCAGCCAAGTCTCGTCCGGCGGGGGGGCGGCCGGGGAGCTGTTTTTT
TRBJ1-2 TRBD1 NA TRBV7-9 CASSRTGEYGYTF TGTGCCAGCAGTCGCACAGGGGAATATGGCTACACCTTC
TRBJ1-2 NA NA TRBV24-1 CATSEGTSVSNYGYTF TGTGCCACCAGTGAAGGGACTTCTGTCTCTAACTATGGCTACACCTTC
TRBJ1-1 NA NA TRBV19 CASSIQGRTEAFF TGTGCCAGTAGTATTCAGGGCCGGACTGAAGCTTTCTTT
TRBJ2-1 TRBD2 once TRBV5-6 CASSLRLAGDNEQFF TGTGCCAGCAGCTTACGACTAGCGGGGGACAATGAGCAGTTCTTC
TRBJ2-3 NA NA TRBV28 CASSLGGALISTDTQYF TGTGCCAGCAGTTTAGGGGGGGCCCTTATTAGCACAGATACGCAGTATTTT
TRBJ1-1 NA few TRBV21-1 CASSPNRPFGTGRRGGAEAFF TGTGCCAGCAGCCCCAATAGACCATTCGGGACAGGTCGACGTGGCGGTGCTGAAGCTTTCTTT
TRBJ1-5 NA NA TRBV7-2 CASSFNYAGPQHF TGTGCCAGCAGCTTCAACTATGCGGGGCCCCAGCATTTT
TRBJ1-1 NA NA TRBV7-2 CASSLGQHLNTEAFF TGTGCCAGCAGCCTGGGACAACACCTGAACACTGAAGCTTTCTTT
TRBJ2-3 TRBD2 NA TRBV24-1 CATSDLAGGQADTQYF TGTGCCACCAGTGATTTAGCGGGGGGGCAGGCAGATACGCAGTATTTT
TRBJ1-2 TRBD1 few TRBV7-8 CASSLDTGTGVSNYGYTF TGTGCCAGCAGCTTAGACACCGGGACAGGGGTGTCTAACTATGGCTACACCTTC
TRBJ1-4 NA NA TRBV7-6 CASSLRGTSANEKLFF TGTGCCAGCAGCTTACGTGGGACAAGTGCTAATGAAAAACTGTTTTTT
TRBJ2-5 TRBD2 NA TRBV24-1 CATSDPSGGVRETQYF TGTGCCACCAGTGACCCGAGCGGGGGGGTGAGGGAGACCCAGTACTTC
TRBJ2-1 TRBD2 NA TRBV11-2 CASSLAGGSNEQFF TGTGCCAGCAGCTTAGCGGGGGGGAGCAATGAGCAGTTCTTC
TRBJ2-3 NA NA TRBV29-1 CSVVAGTDTQYF TGCAGCGTTGTGGCGGGCACAGATACGCAGTATTTT
TRBJ1-3 TRBD1 NA TRBV5-5 CASSSQGAAGNTIYF TGTGCCAGCAGCTCACAGGGGGCGGCTGGAAACACCATATATTTT
TRBJ2-1 TRBD1 NA TRBV19 CASSPDRGNEQFF TGTGCCAGTAGTCCCGACAGGGGTAATGAGCAGTTCTTC
TRBJ2-3 TRBD2 NA TRBV18 CASSPIAGGPGDTQYF TGTGCCAGCTCACCCATAGCGGGGGGGCCCGGAGATACGCAGTATTTT
TRBJ1-2 NA NA TRBV18 CASSTQQGANYGYTF TGTGCCAGCTCGACCCAACAGGGAGCTAACTATGGCTACACCTTC